This TCR beta chain appears in the sequencing data of a study of cytomegalovirus exposure and HLA in healthy donors. General observations from the study: A later analysis linked fewer than 20,000 TCR beta sequences to HLA alleles at 0.05 false discovery rate.

A few counts support this clone. Its antigen is not known. Primers for the PCR totalled 60 Vbeta and 13 Jbeta. The method was immunoSEQ multiplex PCR; TCRdb's version includes in-frame clones alone and lacks a portion of them. Of 95,000 to 150,000 clones listed, around 69% are singletons. This clonotype was sampled from a woman between 40 and 50 years old in good health and CMV-seropositive. Material for sequencing was PBMCs.

The CDR3, as DNA: TGTGCCAGCAGTTACGCCCACGGGTCCTCTGGAAACACCATATATTTT. Its protein product is CASSYAHGSSGNTIYF. The gene calls are TRBV6-6 and TRBJ1-3; D uncertain. From germline, CDR1 is MNHNY and CDR2 SVGAGI (reference sequence). This CDR3 comprises 16 residues. V gave up 2 bases and J gave up 0 bases, with 11 bases separating them.